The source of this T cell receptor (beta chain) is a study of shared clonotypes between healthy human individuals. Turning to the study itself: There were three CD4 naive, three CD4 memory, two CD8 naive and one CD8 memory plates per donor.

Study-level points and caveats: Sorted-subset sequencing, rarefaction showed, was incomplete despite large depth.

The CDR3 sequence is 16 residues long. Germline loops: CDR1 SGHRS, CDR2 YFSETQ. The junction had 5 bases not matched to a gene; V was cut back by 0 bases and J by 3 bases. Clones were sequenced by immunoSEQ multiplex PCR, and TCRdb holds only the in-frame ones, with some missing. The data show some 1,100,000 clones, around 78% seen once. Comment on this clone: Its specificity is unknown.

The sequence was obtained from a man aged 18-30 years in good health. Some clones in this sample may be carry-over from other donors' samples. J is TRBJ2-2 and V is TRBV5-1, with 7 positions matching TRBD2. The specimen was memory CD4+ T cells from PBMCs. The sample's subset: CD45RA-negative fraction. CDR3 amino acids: CASSLAAGVYTGELFF. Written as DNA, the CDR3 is TGCGCCAGCAGCTTGGCTGCGGGGGTGTACACCGGGGAGCTGTTTTTT.